This T cell receptor (beta chain) is drawn from a study of T cells in Graves' hyperthyroidism and ophthalmopathy. TCR beta CDR3 regions were amplified from RNA transcripts. Primed by the HTBI set, a first-round RT-PCR was run on the TCR CDR3. TCRdb passed the multiplex PCR reads through MiXCR, listing each CDR3 protein once. The data show 400,000 to 550,000 distinct CDR3 sequences, around 22% seen once. Study observations and caveats: The blood repertoire included most of the expanded thyroid clonotypes above 0.001. Ophthalmopathy was identified by the model a median around 5.9 months ahead of onset.

This clonotype was seen ten or more times. Its antigen remains unidentified. The CDR3 loop spans 14 amino acids. Germline V lookup: CDR1 SGHVS, CDR2 FNYEAQ. V lost 3 bases to trimming and J lost 3 bases, with 12 bases between them. Duration under 3 months, a NOSPECS grade of at least 4, and a Clinical Activity Score of at least 3 characterized the ophthalmopathy patients. Lactation, pregnancy, other autoimmune disease or uncontrolled infection excluded patients. The receptor comes from a woman in her thirties with Graves' ophthalmopathy. Sequenced material: blood. This sequence joins TRBV7-6 and TRBJ2-7, with no clear D. The CDR3, as DNA: TGTGCCAGCAGCTTGAACCCTATCAGCTACGAGCAGTACTTC. Protein: CASSLNPISYEQYF. Full variable domain (missing parts from reference TRBV7-6 and TRBJ2-7): GAGVSQSPRYKVTKRGQDVALRCDPISGHVSLYWYRQALGQGPEFLTYFNYEAQQDKSGLPNDRFSAERPEGSISTLTIQRTEQRDSAMYRCASSLNPISYEQYFGPGTRLTVT.